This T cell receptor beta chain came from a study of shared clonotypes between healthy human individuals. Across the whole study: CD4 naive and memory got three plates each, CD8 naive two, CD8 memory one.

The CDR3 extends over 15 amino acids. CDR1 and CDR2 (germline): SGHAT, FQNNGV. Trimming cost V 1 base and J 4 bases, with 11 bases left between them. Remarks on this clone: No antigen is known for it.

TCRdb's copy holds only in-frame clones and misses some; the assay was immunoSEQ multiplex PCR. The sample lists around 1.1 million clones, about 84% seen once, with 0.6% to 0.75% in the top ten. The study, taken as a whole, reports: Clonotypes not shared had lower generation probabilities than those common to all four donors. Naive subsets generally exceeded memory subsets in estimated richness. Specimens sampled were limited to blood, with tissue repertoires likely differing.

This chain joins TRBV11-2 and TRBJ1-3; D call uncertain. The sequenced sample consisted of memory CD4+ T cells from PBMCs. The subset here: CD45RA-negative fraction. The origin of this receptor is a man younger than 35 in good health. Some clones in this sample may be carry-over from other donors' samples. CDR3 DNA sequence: TGTGCCAGCAGCTTAGCCGGGGATCTCGGAAACACCATATATTTT. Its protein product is CASSLAGDLGNTIYF.